This TCR beta chain was sequenced in a study of CD8 T cells in Susac syndrome. Study-wide points: The relatively small number of individuals in the TCR sequencing and HLA analysis was acknowledged by the study.

RNA amounts of 0.5 to 1 ug underwent reverse transcription with random hexamers. Coverage of TCR beta CDR3 amplification by immunoSEQ multiplex PCR extended to 54 Vbeta and 13 Jbeta. Using its own MiXCR run on the immunoSEQ multiplex PCR reads, TCRdb lists one record per CDR3 protein. The sample holds 120,000 or so distinct CDR3 sequences, 85% to 95% seen once. Purification of the CD8+ and CD4+ T cells relied on negative isolation, and TEMRA cells underwent FACS enrichment. Of note for this clonotype: As yet, its antigen is unknown.

This sequence was found in a human donor with multiple sclerosis. The sequencing input was CD4+ T cells from PBMCs.

The CDR3 DNA reads TGTGCCAGCAGCCAAGATTGGGCCAGGGTAAACACTGAAGCTTTCTTT. Its protein is CASSQDWARVNTEAFF. The chain joins TRBV14 to TRBJ1-1; a weak D match, TRBD1 (5 bases). The germline V gene encodes CDR1 SGHDN and CDR2 FVKESK. Trimming removed 0 bases from V and 2 bases from J, with 13 bases in between. This CDR3 region has 16 residues.